What follows is one T cell receptor beta chain and its context. These data are taken from a study of shared clonotypes between healthy human individuals. Deep was the level at which the assay was run. The assay was immunoSEQ multiplex PCR, and TCRdb's table has in-frame clones only and misses some. The profile shows roughly 1,000,000 clones, roughly 74% of them singletons. V lost 1 base to trimming and J lost 5 bases; unmatched junction nucleotides: 10. Per the germline V gene, CDR1 is SGHAT and CDR2 is FQNNGV. The CDR3 runs 17 residues. Healthy and HIV-negative, the adult donors had no recent acute infections or vaccinations.

This rearrangement joins TRBV11-2 to TRBJ1-1; 10 bases align to TRBD1. Sequenced: memory CD4+ T cells from PBMCs. Indicated subset: CD45RA-negative fraction. This receptor was taken from a man between 18 and 35 years old in good health. Some clones in this sample may be carry-over from other donors' samples. CDR3 sequence reads: CASSLVGQGGKGTEAFF. The CDR3 bases are TGTGCCAGCAGCTTAGTTGGACAGGGGGGGAAGGGAACTGAAGCTTTCTTT.